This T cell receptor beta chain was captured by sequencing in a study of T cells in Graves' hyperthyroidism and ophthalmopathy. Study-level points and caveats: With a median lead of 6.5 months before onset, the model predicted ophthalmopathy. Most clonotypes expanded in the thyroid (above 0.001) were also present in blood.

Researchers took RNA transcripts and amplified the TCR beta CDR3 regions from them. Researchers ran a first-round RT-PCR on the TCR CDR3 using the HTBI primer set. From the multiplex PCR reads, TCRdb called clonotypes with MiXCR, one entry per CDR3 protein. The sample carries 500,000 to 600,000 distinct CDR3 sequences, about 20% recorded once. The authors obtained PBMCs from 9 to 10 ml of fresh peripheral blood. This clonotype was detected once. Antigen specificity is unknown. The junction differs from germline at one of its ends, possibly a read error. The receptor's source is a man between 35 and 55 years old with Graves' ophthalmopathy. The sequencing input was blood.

This chain's CDR3 is CASSSGLAVNF. The CDR3, as DNA: TGTGCCAGCAGCTCGGGACTAGCGGTCAACTTC. The chain has TRBV9 and TRBJ2-5; 11 positions match TRBD2. This CDR3 is 11 amino acids long. Germline CDR1 and CDR2: SGDLS and YYNGEE.